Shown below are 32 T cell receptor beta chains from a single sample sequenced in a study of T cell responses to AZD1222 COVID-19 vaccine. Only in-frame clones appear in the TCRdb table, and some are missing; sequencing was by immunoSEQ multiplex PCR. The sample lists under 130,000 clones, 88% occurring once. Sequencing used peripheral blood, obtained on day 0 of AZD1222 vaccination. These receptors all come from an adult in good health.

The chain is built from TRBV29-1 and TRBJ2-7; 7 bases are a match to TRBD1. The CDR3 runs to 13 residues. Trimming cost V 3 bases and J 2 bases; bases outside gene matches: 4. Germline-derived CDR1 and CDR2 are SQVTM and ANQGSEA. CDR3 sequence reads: CSVDGDSPYEQYF. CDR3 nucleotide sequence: TGCAGCGTTGATGGGGACAGCCCCTACGAGCAGTACTTC.

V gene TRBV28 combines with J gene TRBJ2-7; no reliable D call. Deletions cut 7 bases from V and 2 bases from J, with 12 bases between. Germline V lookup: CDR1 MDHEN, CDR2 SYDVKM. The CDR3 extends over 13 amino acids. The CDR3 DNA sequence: TGTGCCAGCAACCTCGACGGCCCCTACGAGCAGTACTTC. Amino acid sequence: CASNLDGPYEQYF.

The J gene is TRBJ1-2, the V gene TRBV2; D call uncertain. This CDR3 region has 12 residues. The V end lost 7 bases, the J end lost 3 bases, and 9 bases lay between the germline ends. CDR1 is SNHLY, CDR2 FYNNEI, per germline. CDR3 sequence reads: CASTQRDYGYTF. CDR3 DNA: TGTGCCAGCACCCAGAGAGACTATGGCTACACCTTC.

The CDR3 loop reads CAWSPPSGTYNEQFF. The CDR3 coding sequence is TGTGCCTGGAGTCCCCCTAGCGGGACCTACAATGAGCAGTTCTTC. This rearrangement joins TRBV30 to TRBJ2-1; 9 nucleotides match TRBD2. The CDR3 has 15 amino acids. Germline V gene lookup returns CDR1 GTSNPN and CDR2 SVGIG (reference sequence). J lost 2 bases, V lost 2 bases, and 4 bases had no gene match.

CDR3 DNA: TGTGCCAGCAGTCCCGGGACAGTCTATGGCTACACCTTC. It yields the protein CASSPGTVYGYTF. The genes are TRBV7-8 and TRBJ1-2, with 7 bases aligning to TRBD1. Germline trimming cut 6 bases from V and 4 bases from J; bases unmatched to any gene: 5. Looked up from germline, CDR1 is SGHVS and CDR2 is FQNEAQ. The CDR3 runs to 13 residues.

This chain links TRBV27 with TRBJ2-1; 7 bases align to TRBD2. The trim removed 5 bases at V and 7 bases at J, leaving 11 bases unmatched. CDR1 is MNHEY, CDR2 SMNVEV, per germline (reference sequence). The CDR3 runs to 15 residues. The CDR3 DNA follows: TGTGCCAGCAGTACACGAGCGGGATGGTGGAATGAGCAGTTCTTC. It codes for CASSTRAGWWNEQFF.

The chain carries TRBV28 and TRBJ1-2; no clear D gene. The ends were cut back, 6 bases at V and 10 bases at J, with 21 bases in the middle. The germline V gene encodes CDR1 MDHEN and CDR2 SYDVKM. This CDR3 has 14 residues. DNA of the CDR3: TGTGCCAGCAGGAGACAAACGCCATATAATCACTACACCTTC. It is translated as CASRRQTPYNHYTF.

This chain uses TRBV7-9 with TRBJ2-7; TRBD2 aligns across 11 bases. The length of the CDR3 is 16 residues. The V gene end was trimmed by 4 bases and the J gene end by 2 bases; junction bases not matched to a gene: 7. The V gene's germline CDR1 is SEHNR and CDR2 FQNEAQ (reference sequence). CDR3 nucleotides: TGTGCCAGCAGCTCTCAGACTAGCGGGAACCCCTACGAGCAGTACTTC. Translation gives CASSSQTSGNPYEQYF.

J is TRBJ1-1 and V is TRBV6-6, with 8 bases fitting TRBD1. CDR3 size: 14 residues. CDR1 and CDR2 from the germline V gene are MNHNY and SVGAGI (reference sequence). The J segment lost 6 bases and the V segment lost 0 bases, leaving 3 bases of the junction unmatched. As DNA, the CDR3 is TGTGCCAGCAGTTACTCGACAGGGGCCTCTGAAGCTTTCTTT. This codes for CASSYSTGASEAFF.

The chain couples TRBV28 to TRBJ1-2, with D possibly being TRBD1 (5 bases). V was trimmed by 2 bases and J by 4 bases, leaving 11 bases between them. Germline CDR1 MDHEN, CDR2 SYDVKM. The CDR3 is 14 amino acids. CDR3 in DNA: TGTGCCAGCAGTTTACCTACAGGATTCTATGGCTACACCTTC. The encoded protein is CASSLPTGFYGYTF.

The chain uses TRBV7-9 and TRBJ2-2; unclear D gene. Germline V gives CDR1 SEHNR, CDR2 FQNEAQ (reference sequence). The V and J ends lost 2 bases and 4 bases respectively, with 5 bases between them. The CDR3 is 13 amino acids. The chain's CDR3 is CASSLLVTGELFF. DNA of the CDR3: TGTGCCAGCAGCTTATTGGTCACCGGGGAGCTGTTTTTT.

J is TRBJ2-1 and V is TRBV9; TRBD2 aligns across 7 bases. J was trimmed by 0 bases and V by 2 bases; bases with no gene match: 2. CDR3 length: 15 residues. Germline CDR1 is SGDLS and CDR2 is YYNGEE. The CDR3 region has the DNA TGTGCCAGCAGCGTTACGGGAGGCTCCTACAATGAGCAGTTCTTC. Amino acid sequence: CASSVTGGSYNEQFF.

CDR3 amino acids: CSVELGSYNEQFF. DNA for the CDR3: TGCAGCGTTGAGCTCGGCTCCTACAATGAGCAGTTCTTC. V usage is TRBV29-1 and J usage is TRBJ2-1; D not resolved. Looked up from germline, CDR1 is SQVTM and CDR2 is ANQGSEA. CDR3 length equals 13 residues. Trimming took 3 bases from V and 0 from J, leaving 6 bases between them.

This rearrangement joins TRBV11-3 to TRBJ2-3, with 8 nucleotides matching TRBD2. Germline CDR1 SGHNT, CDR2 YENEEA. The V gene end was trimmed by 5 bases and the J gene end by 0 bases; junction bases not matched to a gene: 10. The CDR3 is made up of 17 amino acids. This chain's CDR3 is CASSPRGSGVSTDTQYF. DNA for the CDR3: TGTGCCAGCAGCCCCCGAGGTAGCGGGGTTAGCACAGATACGCAGTATTTT.

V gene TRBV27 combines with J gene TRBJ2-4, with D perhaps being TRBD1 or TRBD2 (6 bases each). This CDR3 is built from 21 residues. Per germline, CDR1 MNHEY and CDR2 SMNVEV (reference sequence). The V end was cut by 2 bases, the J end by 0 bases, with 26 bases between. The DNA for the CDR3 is TGTGCCAGCAGTTTAAGACCGAGTGGGACGGGGGACATTCTAGCCAAAAACATTCAGTACTTC. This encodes CASSLRPSGTGDILAKNIQYF.

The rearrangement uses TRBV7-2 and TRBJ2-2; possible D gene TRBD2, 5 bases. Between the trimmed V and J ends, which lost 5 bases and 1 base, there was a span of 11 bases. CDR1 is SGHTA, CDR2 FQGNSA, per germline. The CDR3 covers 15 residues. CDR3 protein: CASSLSGKNTGELFF. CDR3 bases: TGTGCCAGCAGCCTCTCGGGAAAGAACACCGGGGAGCTGTTTTTT.

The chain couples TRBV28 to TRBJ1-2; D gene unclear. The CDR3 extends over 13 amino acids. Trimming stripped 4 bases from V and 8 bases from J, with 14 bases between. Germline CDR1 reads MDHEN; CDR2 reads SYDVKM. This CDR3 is CASSSAGGNGYTF. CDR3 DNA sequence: TGTGCCAGCAGTTCGGCAGGAGGTAACGGCTACACCTTC.

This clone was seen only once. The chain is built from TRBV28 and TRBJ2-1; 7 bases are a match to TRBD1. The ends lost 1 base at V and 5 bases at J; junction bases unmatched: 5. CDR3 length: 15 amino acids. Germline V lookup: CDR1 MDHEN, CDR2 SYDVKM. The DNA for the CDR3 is TGTGCCAGCAGTTTATACACAGGGGTCGACAATGAGCAGTTCTTC. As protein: CASSLYTGVDNEQFF. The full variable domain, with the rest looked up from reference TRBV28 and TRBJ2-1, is DVKVTQSSRYLVKRTGEKVFLECVQDMDHENMFWYRQDPGLGLRLIYFSYDVKMKEKGDIPEGYSVSREKKERFSLILESASTNQTSMYLCASSLYTGVDNEQFFGPGTRLTVL.

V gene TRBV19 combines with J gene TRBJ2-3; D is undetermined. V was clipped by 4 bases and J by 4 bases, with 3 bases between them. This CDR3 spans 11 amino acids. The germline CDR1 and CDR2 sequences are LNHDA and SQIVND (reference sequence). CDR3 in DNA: TGTGCCAGTAGTACGGCAGATACGCAGTATTTT. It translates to CASSTADTQYF.

CDR3 amino acids: CASSRTSGTYNEQFF. The DNA of the CDR3 is TGTGCCAGCAGCAGGACTAGCGGGACATACAATGAGCAGTTCTTC. This rearrangement joins TRBV5-4 to TRBJ2-1, with TRBD2 matching over 12 bases. The CDR3 totals 15 residues. V lost 4 bases, J lost 4 bases, and 3 bases stayed unmatched. The V gene's germline CDR1 is SGHNT and CDR2 YYREEE (reference sequence).

The CDR3 bases are TGTGCCAGCAGTCCAGAGGAGAATGGGGAGCTGTTTTTT. Its protein is CASSPEENGELFF. V usage is TRBV6-4 and J usage is TRBJ2-2; the D is unclear. V was cut by 5 bases and J by 8 bases, with 12 bases left in between. Germline assignment: CDR1 MRHNA and CDR2 SNTAGT. The CDR3 runs 13 residues.

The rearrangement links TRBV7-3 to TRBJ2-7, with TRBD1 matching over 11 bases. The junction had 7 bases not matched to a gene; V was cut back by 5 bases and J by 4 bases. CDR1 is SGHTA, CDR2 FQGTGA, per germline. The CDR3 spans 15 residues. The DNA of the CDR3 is TGTGCCAGCAGCAAAGCCGGGACAGGGGGATACGAGCAGTACTTC. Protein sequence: CASSKAGTGGYEQYF.

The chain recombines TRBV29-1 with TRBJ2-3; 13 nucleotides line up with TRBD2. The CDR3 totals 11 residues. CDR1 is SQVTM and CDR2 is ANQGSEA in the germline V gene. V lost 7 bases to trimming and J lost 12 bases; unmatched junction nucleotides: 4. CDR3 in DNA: TGCAGCGCCGGACTAGCGGGAGTCCAGTATTTT. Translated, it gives CSAGLAGVQYF.

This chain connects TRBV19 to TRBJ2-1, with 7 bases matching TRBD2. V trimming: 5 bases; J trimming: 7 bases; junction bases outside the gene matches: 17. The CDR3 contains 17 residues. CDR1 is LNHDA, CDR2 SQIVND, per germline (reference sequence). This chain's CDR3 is CASSPLLGRAGSNEQFF. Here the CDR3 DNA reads TGTGCCAGTAGTCCCCTCTTGGGTCGAGCGGGAAGTAATGAGCAGTTCTTC.

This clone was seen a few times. The CDR3 DNA is TGTGCCAGCAGCCGGGACAGGGGGACCTACGAGCAGTACTTC. This codes for CASSRDRGTYEQYF. The chain joins TRBV4-2 to TRBJ2-7; 11 bases map to TRBD1. Germline V gives CDR1 LGHNA, CDR2 YNFKEQ. The CDR3 runs to 14 residues. Losses at the gene ends were 4 bases for V and 2 bases for J; bases not matched to a gene: 1.

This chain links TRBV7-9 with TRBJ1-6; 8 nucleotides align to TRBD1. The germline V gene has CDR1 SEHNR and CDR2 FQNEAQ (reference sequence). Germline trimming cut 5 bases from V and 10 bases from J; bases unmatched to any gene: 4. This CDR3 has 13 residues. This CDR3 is CASSGQGGSPLHF. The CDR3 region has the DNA TGTGCCAGCAGCGGACAGGGAGGCTCACCCCTCCACTTT.

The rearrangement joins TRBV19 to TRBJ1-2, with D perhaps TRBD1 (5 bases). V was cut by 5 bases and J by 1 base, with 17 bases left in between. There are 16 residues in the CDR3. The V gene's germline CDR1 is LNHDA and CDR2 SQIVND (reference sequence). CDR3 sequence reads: CASSSGESTFNYGYTF. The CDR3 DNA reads TGTGCCAGTAGTTCGGGGGAGTCAACTTTTAACTATGGCTACACCTTC.

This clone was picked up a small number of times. CDR3 in amino acids: CASSYGVAGTGELFF. In DNA, the CDR3 is TGTGCCAGCAGTTACGGGGTAGCGGGGACCGGGGAGCTGTTTTTT. The rearrangement joins TRBV6-2 or TRBV6-3 to TRBJ2-2; TRBD2 aligns across 8 bases. Germline V gives CDR1 MNHEY, CDR2 SVGEGT. Unmatched junction bases numbered 4, after V lost 2 bases and J lost 5 bases. This CDR3 region has 15 residues.

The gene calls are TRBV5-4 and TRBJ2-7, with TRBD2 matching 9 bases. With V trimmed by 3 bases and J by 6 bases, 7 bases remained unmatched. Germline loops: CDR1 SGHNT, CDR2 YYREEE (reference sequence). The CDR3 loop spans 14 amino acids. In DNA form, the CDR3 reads TGTGCCAGCAGCTCCGCGGGAGGGCCAGGCGAGCAGTACTTC. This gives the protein CASSSAGGPGEQYF.

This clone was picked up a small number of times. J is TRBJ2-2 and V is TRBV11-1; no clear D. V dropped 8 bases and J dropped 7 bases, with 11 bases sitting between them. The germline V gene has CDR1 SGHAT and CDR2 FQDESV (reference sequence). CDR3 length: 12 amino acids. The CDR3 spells CASRSGVGELFF. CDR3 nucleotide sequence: TGTGCCAGCCGCTCAGGAGTCGGGGAGCTGTTTTTT.

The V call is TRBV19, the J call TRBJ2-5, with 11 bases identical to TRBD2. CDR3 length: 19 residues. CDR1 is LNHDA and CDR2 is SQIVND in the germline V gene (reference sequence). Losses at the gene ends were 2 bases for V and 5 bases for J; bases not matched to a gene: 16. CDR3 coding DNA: TGTGCCAGTAGTATACCTACGGCCGGTACTAGCGGGAGAGGGGAGACCCAGTACTTC. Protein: CASSIPTAGTSGRGETQYF.

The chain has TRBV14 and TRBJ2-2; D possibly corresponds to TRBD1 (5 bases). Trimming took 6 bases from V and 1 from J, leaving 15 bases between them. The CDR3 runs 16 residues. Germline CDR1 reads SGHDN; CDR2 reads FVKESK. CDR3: CASRPSGAVNTGELFF. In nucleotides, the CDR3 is TGTGCCAGCAGACCTAGTGGGGCAGTGAACACCGGGGAGCTGTTTTTT.